Below, 21 T cell receptor beta chains from the same sample are listed, as sequenced in a study of blood T cell repertoires in COVID-19. Assay: immunoSEQ multiplex PCR; the TCRdb copy retains only in-frame clones and omits some. The top ten hold over 2.5% of the sample, which has approximately 200,000 clones, over 75% seen once. Sequencing was performed on peripheral blood. Receptor source: a man aged 55-75 years with acute or convalescent COVID-19.

The V and J genes are TRBV19 and TRBJ2-3, with 7 bases that match TRBD2. This CDR3 has 15 amino acids. Germline V gene data show CDR1 as LNHDA and CDR2 as SQIVND (reference sequence). Trimming removed 5 bases from V and 0 bases from J; junction bases left unmatched: 5. CDR3 DNA sequence: TGTGCCAGTAGTGTCCTAGCGGCTAGCACAGATACGCAGTATTTT. Translating it yields CASSVLAASTDTQYF.

The rearrangement joins TRBV7-2 to TRBJ2-1, with 7 bases fitting TRBD1. V was clipped by 6 bases and J by 0 bases; unmatched bases: 5. In germline, CDR1 is SGHTA, CDR2 FQGNSA. The CDR3 is 15 amino acids. The CDR3: CASSSRGTSYNEQFF. The CDR3 DNA sequence: TGTGCCAGCAGTAGCAGGGGGACCTCCTACAATGAGCAGTTCTTC.

This clone appeared once. J is TRBJ2-5 and V is TRBV19, with 8 bases fitting TRBD2. This CDR3 has 14 residues. Germline V gene lookup returns CDR1 LNHDA and CDR2 SQIVND (reference sequence). V dropped 1 base and J dropped 3; count of bases not matched to a gene: 1. Written as DNA, the CDR3 is TGTGCCAGTAGTATAGGAGCGGGAGAAGAGACCCAGTACTTC. Translation: CASSIGAGEETQYF.

This clone was observed a single time. This chain connects TRBV7-8 to TRBJ1-6; a weak D match, TRBD1 (5 bases). V was shortened by 1 base and J by 0 bases, with 13 bases between the two germline ends. The germline gives CDR1 SGHVS, CDR2 FQNEAQ. CDR3 size: 18 residues. The CDR3 DNA follows: TGTGCCAGCAGCTTAGGGGGGGGAAAGAACTCCTATAATTCACCCCTCCACTTT. Protein: CASSLGGGKNSYNSPLHF.

The rearrangement joins TRBV7-9 to TRBJ2-5; D gene unclear. CDR1 is SEHNR, CDR2 FQNEAQ, per germline (reference sequence). CDR3 length: 11 residues. Trimming took off 5 bases at V and 4 bases at J, with 5 bases between the two ends. The CDR3 spells CASSVIETQYF. The DNA of the CDR3 is TGTGCCAGCAGCGTCATAGAGACCCAGTACTTC.

This clone is a singleton in its sample. The chain links TRBV10-2 to TRBJ2-7, with a weak D call TRBD2 (6 bases). Between the trimmed V and J ends, which lost 4 bases and 5 bases, there was a span of 12 bases. The CDR3 totals 13 residues. Germline CDR1 and CDR2: WSHSY and SAAADI. CDR3 in amino acids: CASSVEGAHEQYF. The CDR3 DNA reads TGCGCCAGCAGTGTGGAGGGAGCCCACGAGCAGTACTTC.

This clone showed up just a few times. The chain combines TRBV7-2 with TRBJ1-5; TRBD1 might be the D (5 bases). Germline V gives CDR1 SGHTA, CDR2 FQGNSA. This CDR3 is built from 15 residues. Trimming removed 1 base at V and 0 bases at J, with 7 bases between. Here the CDR3 DNA reads TGTGCCAGCAGCTTAGTTGGGGCTAGCAATCAGCCCCAGCATTTT. Protein: CASSLVGASNQPQHF.

The genes are TRBV19 and TRBJ1-3, with D uncertain. V was pared by 5 bases and J by 3 bases, with 8 bases between. From germline, CDR1 is LNHDA and CDR2 SQIVND (reference sequence). The CDR3 spans 13 residues. The CDR3 protein is CASSGVFGNTIYF. The DNA of the CDR3 is TGTGCCAGTAGTGGAGTTTTTGGAAACACCATATATTTT.

This chain connects TRBV28 to TRBJ1-5; the match to TRBD1 covers 8 bases. The V gene's germline CDR1 is MDHEN and CDR2 SYDVKM. J gave up 2 bases and V 6 bases, and 18 bases lay outside the gene matches. The CDR3 runs to 19 residues. In DNA form, the CDR3 reads TGTGCCAGCAGCCCCCTCGATGGCAGGGGGCCGGGTGGCAATCAGCCCCAGCATTTT. This translates into CASSPLDGRGPGGNQPQHF.

The CDR3 DNA sequence: TGTGCCACCGCCCAAACCAGGAACACTGAAGCTTTCTTT. Translating gives CATAQTRNTEAFF. The rearrangement joins TRBV6-5 to TRBJ1-1; D is uncertain. Germline CDR1 reads MNHEY; CDR2 reads SVGAGI. This CDR3 comprises 13 residues. Trimming pared 10 bases from V and 1 base from J, leaving 13 bases between.

The chain employs TRBV12-3 or TRBV12-4 and TRBJ2-7, with D unresolved. Trimming removed 6 bases from V and 4 bases from J, with 10 bases in between. The CDR3 contains 12 residues. The CDR3 nucleotides are TGTGCCAGCAGCTCCAGATTATACGAGCAGTACTTC. This encodes CASSSRLYEQYF.

Concerning this clone itself: This same CDR3 is encoded by further DNA sequences in the sample. The chain couples TRBV4-2 to TRBJ2-7; D is possibly TRBD2 (6 bases). Germline V gives CDR1 LGHNA, CDR2 YNFKEQ. The V and J ends lost 1 base and 4 bases respectively, with 14 bases between them. This CDR3 comprises 15 residues. The DNA of the CDR3 is TGTGCCAGCAGCCAAGTGGCGGGGCAGACGTACGAGCAGTACTTC. Its protein is CASSQVAGQTYEQYF.

J is TRBJ1-6 and V is TRBV15; 9 positions match TRBD1. Germline assignment: CDR1 LNHNV and CDR2 YYDKDF (reference sequence). The V gene end was trimmed by 0 bases and the J gene end by 10 bases; junction bases not matched to a gene: 7. The CDR3 contains 16 residues. The CDR3 is CATSRDGTGRGSPLHF. CDR3 nucleotide sequence: TGTGCCACCAGCAGAGATGGGACAGGGAGAGGCTCACCCCTCCACTTT.

This clone was observed once. This chain uses TRBV4-2 with TRBJ2-7; TRBD2 matches at 8 bases. J lost 4 bases, V lost 1 base, and 12 bases had no gene match. Germline V CDR1 and CDR2: LGHNA, YNFKEQ. The CDR3 runs 17 residues. CDR3 in amino acids: CASSQAPRAGEPYEQYF. The CDR3, as DNA: TGTGCCAGCAGCCAAGCCCCCAGAGCGGGAGAGCCGTACGAGCAGTACTTC.

This clone has more than one count but fewer than ten. The DNA of the CDR3 is TGTGCCAGTAGTAGGGGGACTCTCACGGGCACAGATACGCAGTATTTT. Its translation: CASSRGTLTGTDTQYF. J is TRBJ2-3 and V is TRBV19; D perhaps matches TRBD2 (6 bases). The CDR3 is 16 residues long. Germline V gene lookup returns CDR1 LNHDA and CDR2 SQIVND (reference sequence). V was trimmed by 4 bases and J by 1 base, leaving 15 bases between them.

The chain joins TRBV20-1 to TRBJ2-5, with 7 bases matching TRBD1. CDR3 length: 12 amino acids. The germline CDR1 and CDR2 sequences are DFQATT and SNEGSKA (reference sequence). V lost 3 bases and J lost 7; bases outside the gene matches: 5. The CDR3 nucleotides are TGCAGTGCTAGTGAGGGACAGAGGACCCAGTACTTC. It yields the protein CSASEGQRTQYF.

In regard to this clone: The identical CDR3 is also encoded by other nucleotide sequences in the sample. V and J are TRBV3-1 (or the pseudogene TRBV3-2) and TRBJ2-7, with 8 bases identical to TRBD2. This CDR3 comprises 15 residues. V was clipped by 1 base and J by 0 bases; unmatched bases: 2. Germline V gene data show CDR1 as LGHDT and CDR2 as YNNKEL (reference sequence). The CDR3 bases are TGTGCCAGCAGCCAAGGGCTAGCGGGCTCCTACGAGCAGTACTTC. Residues: CASSQGLAGSYEQYF.

The genes are TRBV15 and TRBJ2-1; D ambiguous. CDR3 length: 12 amino acids. V was pared by 1 base and J by 10 bases, with 8 bases between. The germline gives CDR1 LNHNV, CDR2 YYDKDF (reference sequence). CDR3 sequence reads: CATSRVKSEQFF. CDR3 nucleotides: TGTGCCACCAGCAGAGTTAAGAGCGAGCAGTTCTTC. Supplemented by reference TRBV15 and TRBJ2-1, the full variable domain reads DAMVIQNPRYQVTQFGKPVTLSCSQTLNHNVMYWYQQKSSQAPKLLFHYYDKDFNNEADTPDNFQSRRPNTSFCFLDIRSPGLGDTAMYLCATSRVKSEQFFGPGTRLTVL.

This chain connects TRBV9 to TRBJ2-3; tentatively, D is TRBD2 (5 bases). V lost 0 bases and J lost 6, with 8 bases in between. CDR1 SGDLS and CDR2 YYNGEE come from the germline V gene. This CDR3 region has 13 residues. The CDR3 spells CASSVAGGDTQYF. The CDR3 nucleotides read TGTGCCAGCAGCGTAGCTGGCGGGGATACGCAGTATTTT.

This chain joins TRBV7-3 and TRBJ1-3, with TRBD1 matching 7 bases. The V gene end was trimmed by 7 bases and the J gene end by 0 bases; junction bases not matched to a gene: 12. Germline-derived CDR1 and CDR2 are SGHTA and FQGTGA. The CDR3 is 17 amino acids. Here the CDR3 reads CASNPRQGTVSGNTIYF. Here the CDR3 DNA reads TGTGCCAGCAACCCCCGACAGGGCACGGTCTCTGGAAACACCATATATTTT.

V gene TRBV2 combines with J gene TRBJ1-6, with TRBD1 identical over 10 bases. Losses at the gene ends were 6 bases for V and 7 bases for J; bases not matched to a gene: 6. In germline, CDR1 is SNHLY, CDR2 FYNNEI. This CDR3 is 15 amino acids long. CDR3 amino acids: CASRIPGQGNSPLHF. The CDR3 nucleotides read TGTGCCAGCAGGATACCGGGACAGGGGAATTCACCCCTCCACTTT. The variable domain in full, completed from reference TRBV2 and TRBJ1-6, reads EPEVTQTPSHQVTQMGQEVILRCVPISNHLYFYWYRQILGQKVEFLVSFYNNEISEKSEIFDDQFSVERPDGSNFTLKIRSTKLEDSAMYFCASRIPGQGNSPLHFGNGTRLTVT.